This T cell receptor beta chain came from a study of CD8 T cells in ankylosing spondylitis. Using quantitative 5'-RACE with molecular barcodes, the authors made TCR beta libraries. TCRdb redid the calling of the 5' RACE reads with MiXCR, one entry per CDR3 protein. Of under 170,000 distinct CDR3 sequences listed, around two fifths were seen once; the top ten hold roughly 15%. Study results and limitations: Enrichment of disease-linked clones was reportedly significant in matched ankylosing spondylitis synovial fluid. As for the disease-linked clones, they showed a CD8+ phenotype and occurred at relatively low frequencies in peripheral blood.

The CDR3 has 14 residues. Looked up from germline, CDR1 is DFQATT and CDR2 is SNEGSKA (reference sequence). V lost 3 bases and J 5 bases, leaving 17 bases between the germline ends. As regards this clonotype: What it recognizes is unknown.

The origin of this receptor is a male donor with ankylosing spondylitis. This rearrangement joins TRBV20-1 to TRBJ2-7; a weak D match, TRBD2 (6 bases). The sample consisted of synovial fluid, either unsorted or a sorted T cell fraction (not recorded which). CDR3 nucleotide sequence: TGCAGTGCTAGGGGAGGCAGGGATCTTAACGAGCAGTACTTC. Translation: CSARGGRDLNEQYF.